This T cell receptor beta chain was profiled in a study of T-cell memory formation after mild COVID-19. MiXCR, run by TCRdb on the 5' RACE reads, gives a single entry per CDR3 protein. The data hold about 290,000 distinct CDR3 sequences, with about a sixth observed a single time. In regard to this clonotype: Its antigen is unknown.

In germline, CDR1 is ENHRY, CDR2 SYGVKD. Trimming shortened V by 6 bases and J by 0 bases, and 12 bases separated the two germline ends. The CDR3 is 15 amino acids. Whole-study results and caveats: Confirmation was lacking for SARS-CoV-2 specificity of second-wave clones that peaked on day 37.

Input material: PBMCs or a T cell subset sorted from them (not recorded which). The V gene is TRBV10-3, the J gene TRBJ2-1; D may be TRBD2 (6 bases). This TCR was sampled from a man aged 18 to 29 who had mild COVID-19 (a few samples of this study predate the infection). Cell type and time point are not known. CDR3 in amino acids: CAIRGTESSYNEQFF. The DNA for the CDR3 is TGTGCCATCAGGGGGACTGAAAGCTCCTACAATGAGCAGTTCTTC.